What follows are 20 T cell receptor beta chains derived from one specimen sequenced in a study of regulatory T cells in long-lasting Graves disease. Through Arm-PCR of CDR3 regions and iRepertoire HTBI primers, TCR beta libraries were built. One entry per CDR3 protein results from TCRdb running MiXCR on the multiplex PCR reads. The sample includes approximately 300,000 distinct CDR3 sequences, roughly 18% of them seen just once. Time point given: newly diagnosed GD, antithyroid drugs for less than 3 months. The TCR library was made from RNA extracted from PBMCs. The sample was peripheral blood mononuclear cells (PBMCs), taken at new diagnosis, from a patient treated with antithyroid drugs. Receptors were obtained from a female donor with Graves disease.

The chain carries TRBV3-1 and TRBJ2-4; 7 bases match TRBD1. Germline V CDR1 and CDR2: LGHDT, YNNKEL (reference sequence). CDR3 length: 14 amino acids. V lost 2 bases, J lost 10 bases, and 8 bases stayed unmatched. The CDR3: CASSQLGTDHIQYF. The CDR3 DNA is TGTGCCAGCAGCCAACTTGGGACAGACCATATTCAGTACTTC.

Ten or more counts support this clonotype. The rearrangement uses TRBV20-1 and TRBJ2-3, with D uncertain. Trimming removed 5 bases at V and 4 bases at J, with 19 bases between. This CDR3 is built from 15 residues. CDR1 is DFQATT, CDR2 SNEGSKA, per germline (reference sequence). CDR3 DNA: TGCAGTGCTCAAAAAGTGGGCTCCCCGGCAGATACGCAGTATTTT. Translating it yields CSAQKVGSPADTQYF.

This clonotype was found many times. CDR3 DNA: TGTGCCAGCACTTCCCTAGACAGGTTGAATGAAAAACTGTTTTTT. Translating it yields CASTSLDRLNEKLFF. This rearrangement joins TRBV6-2 or TRBV6-3 to TRBJ1-4, with D possibly matching TRBD1 (6 bases). V lost 7 bases and J 5 bases, leaving 17 bases between the germline ends. This CDR3 region has 15 residues. The germline V gene encodes CDR1 MNHEY and CDR2 SVGEGT.

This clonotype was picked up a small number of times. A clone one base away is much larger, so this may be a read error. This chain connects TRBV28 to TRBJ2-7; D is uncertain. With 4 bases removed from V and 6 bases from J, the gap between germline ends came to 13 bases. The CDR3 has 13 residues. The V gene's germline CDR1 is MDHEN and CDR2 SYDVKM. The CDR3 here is CASSSTDPGEQYF. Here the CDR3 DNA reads TGTGCCAGCAGTTCGACCGATCCGGGCGAGCAGTACTTC.

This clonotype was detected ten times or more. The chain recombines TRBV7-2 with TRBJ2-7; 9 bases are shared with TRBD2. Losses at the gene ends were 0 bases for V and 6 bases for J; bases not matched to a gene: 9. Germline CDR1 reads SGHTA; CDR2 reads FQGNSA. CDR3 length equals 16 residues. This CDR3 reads CASSLAGTSRLAEQYF. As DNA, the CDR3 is TGTGCCAGCAGCTTAGCGGGGACTAGCCGCCTTGCCGAGCAGTACTTC.

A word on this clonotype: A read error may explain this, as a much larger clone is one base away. CDR3 protein: CASTSASHTRELFF. The DNA of the CDR3 is TGTGCCAGCACCTCCGCCAGCCACACCAGGGAGCTGTTTTTT. V usage is TRBV5-1 and J usage is TRBJ2-2; D unclear. The CDR3 covers 14 residues. CDR1 is SGHRS and CDR2 is YFSETQ in the germline V gene.

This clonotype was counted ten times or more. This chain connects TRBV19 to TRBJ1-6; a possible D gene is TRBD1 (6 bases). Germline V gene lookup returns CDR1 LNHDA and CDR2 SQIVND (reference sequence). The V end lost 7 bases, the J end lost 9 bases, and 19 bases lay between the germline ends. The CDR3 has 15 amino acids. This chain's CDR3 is CASTRRGVGGSPLHF. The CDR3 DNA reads TGTGCCAGTACCCGAAGGGGGGTAGGGGGTTCACCCCTCCACTTT.

As DNA, the CDR3 is TGCAGTGCTAGAGCGGGAGGAGTTAGGCGGACAGATACGCAGTATTTT. Its protein product is CSARAGGVRRTDTQYF. The chain combines TRBV20-1 with TRBJ2-3; 7 bases line up with TRBD2. This CDR3 spans 16 amino acids. Germline assignment: CDR1 DFQATT and CDR2 SNEGSKA (reference sequence). With 1 base clipped from V and 3 bases from J, the junction kept 10 bases outside the gene matches.

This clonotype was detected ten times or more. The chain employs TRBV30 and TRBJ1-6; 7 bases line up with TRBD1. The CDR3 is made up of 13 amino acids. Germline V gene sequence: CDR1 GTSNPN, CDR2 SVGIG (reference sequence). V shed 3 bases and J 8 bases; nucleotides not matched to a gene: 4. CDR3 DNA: TGTGCCTGGAGGGGCCAGGGGGATTCACCCCTCCACTTT. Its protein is CAWRGQGDSPLHF.

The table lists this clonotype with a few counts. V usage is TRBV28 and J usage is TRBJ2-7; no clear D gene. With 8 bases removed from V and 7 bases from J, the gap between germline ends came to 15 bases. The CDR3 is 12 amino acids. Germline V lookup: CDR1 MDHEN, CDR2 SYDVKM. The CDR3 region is CASRSMLREQYF. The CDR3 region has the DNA TGTGCCAGCCGTTCCATGCTGCGGGAGCAGTACTTC.

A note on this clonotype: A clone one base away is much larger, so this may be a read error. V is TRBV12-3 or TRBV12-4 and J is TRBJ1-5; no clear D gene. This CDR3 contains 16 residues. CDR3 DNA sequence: TGTGCCAGCAGTCAAGACCCCAGATATAGCAATCAGCCCCGGCATTTT. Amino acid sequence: CASSQDPRYSNQPRHF.

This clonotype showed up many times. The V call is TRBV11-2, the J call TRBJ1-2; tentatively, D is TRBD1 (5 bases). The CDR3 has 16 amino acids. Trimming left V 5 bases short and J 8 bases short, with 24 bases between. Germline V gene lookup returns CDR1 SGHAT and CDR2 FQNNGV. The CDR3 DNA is TGTGCCAGCAGCCAAGCGGGTATCGGACAACTTTTAGGCTACACCTTC. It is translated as CASSQAGIGQLLGYTF.

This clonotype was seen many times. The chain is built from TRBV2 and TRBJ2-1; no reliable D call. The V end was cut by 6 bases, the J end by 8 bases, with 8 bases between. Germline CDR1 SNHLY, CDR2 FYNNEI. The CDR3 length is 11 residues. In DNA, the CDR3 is TGTGCCAGCAGAAGAGCTTATGAGCAGTTCTTC. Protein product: CASRRAYEQFF. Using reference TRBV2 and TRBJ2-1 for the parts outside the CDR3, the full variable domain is EPEVTQTPSHQVTQMGQEVILRCVPISNHLYFYWYRQILGQKVEFLVSFYNNEISEKSEIFDDQFSVERPDGSNFTLKIRSTKLEDSAMYFCASRRAYEQFFGPGTRLTVL.

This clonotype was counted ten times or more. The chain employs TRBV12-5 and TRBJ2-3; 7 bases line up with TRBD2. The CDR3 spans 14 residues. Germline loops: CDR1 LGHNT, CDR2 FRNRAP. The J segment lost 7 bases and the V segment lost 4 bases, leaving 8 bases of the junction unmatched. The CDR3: CASGSAGALNTQYF. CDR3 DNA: TGTGCTAGTGGTTCGGCGGGAGCTTTAAATACGCAGTATTTT.

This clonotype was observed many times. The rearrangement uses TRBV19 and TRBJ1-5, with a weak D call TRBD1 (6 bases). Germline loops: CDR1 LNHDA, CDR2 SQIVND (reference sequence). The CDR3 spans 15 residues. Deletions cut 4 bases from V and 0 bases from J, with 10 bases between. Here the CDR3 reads CASSKTGNSNQPQHF. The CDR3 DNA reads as TGTGCCAGTAGTAAGACAGGAAATAGCAATCAGCCCCAGCATTTT.

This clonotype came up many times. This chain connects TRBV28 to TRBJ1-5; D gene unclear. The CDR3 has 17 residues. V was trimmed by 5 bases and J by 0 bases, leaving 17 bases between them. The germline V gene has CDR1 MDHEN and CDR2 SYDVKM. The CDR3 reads CASSKGTANYSNQPQHF. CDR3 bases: TGTGCCAGCAGTAAGGGCACGGCCAATTATAGCAATCAGCCCCAGCATTTT.

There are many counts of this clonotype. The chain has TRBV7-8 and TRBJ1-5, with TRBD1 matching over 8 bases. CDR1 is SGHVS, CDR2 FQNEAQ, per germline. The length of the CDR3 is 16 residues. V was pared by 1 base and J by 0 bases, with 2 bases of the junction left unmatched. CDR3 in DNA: TGTGCCAGCAGCTTAGAACAGGGGGGTAGCAATCAGCCCCAGCATTTT. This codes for CASSLEQGGSNQPQHF.

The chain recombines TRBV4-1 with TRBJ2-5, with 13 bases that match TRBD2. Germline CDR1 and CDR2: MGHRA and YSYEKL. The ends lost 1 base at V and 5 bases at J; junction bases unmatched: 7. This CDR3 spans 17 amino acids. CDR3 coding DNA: TGCGCCAGCAGCCAAGGGACTAGCGGGAGTTTCATGGAGACCCAGTACTTC. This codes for CASSQGTSGSFMETQYF.

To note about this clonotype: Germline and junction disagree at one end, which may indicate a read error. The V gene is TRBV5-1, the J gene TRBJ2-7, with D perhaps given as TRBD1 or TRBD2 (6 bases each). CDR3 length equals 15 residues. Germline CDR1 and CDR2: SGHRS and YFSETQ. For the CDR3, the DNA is TGCGCCAGCAGCTTAAGGGGGGCCGTCTCCTACGAGGAGTACTTC. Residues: CASSLRGAVSYEEYF.

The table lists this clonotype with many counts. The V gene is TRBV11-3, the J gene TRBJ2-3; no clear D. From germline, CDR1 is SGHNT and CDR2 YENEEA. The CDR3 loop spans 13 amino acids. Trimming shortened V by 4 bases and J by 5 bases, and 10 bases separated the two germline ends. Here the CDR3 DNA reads TGTGCCAGCAGCTCCCCTGTGGGAGATACGCAGTATTTT. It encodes CASSSPVGDTQYF.